The subject of this entry is one T cell receptor (beta chain). Its specificity is unknown. This table comes from immunoSEQ multiplex PCR, and its TCRdb copy is limited to in-frame clones, with some not included. The data show 15,000 to 20,000 clones, approximately 80% seen once. Indicated time point: recipient sample about 28 days before transplant, after cytoreduction. These data originate in a study of T cell clonotyping in hematopoietic cell transplantation. Turning to the study itself: Pretransplant recipient samples were taken after cytoreduction. Study results and caveats: After transplant, recipient diversity fell while pathologically expanded clonotypes grew through day 180. Cells were unsorted, so CD4 and CD8 contributions were not separated.

This clonotype originated in a man in his sixties with acute myeloid leukemia. Some clones in this sample may be carry-over from other donors' samples. The material sequenced was peripheral blood mononuclear cells, taken before stem cell transplant.

The CDR3 sequence is CASSIRRDTEAFF. The CDR3 coding sequence is TGTGCCAGTAGTATACGCAGGGACACTGAAGCTTTCTTT. The V gene is TRBV19, the J gene TRBJ1-1; the D gene is possibly TRBD1 (5 bases). The V and J ends lost 2 bases and 3 bases respectively, with 7 bases between them. CDR3 length: 13 residues. Germline values: CDR1 LNHDA, CDR2 SQIVND (reference sequence).